Listed below are T cell receptor beta chains from one sample, sequenced in a study of cytomegalovirus exposure and HLA in healthy donors. Libraries were prepared by immunoSEQ multiplex PCR; TCRdb keeps only in-frame clonotypes and omits some of them. The data hold some 150,000 clones, with 79% observed a single time. The sequenced sample consisted of PBMCs. These TCRs come from a male donor in good health and CMV-seronegative. Both conserved end residues are part of each CDR3. The D gene is left open where the match is weak. Expanded clones get a size class; other rows say once, few or many, or leave the size out.

d_call j_call v_call clone_size cdr3_nt cdr3_aa
NA TRBJ1-5 TRBV10-3 NA TGTGCCATCTCGACAGAGAGCAATCAGCCCCAGCATTTT CAISTESNQPQHF
NA TRBJ1-5 TRBV13 NA TGTGCCAGCAGCTTAGGCGGGTCAACTAATCAGCCCCAGCATTTT CASSLGGSTNQPQHF
NA TRBJ1-4 TRBV7-8 NA TGTGCCAGCAGCCTTTCGACAGGCGCCCTTCGTGAAAAACTGTTTTTT CASSLSTGALREKLFF
TRBD2 TRBJ2-3 TRBV9 NA TGTGCCAGCAGCGTAGGTAGCGGGGGGAGCACAGATACGCAGTATTTT CASSVGSGGSTDTQYF
NA TRBJ2-3 TRBV9 few TGTGCCAGCAGCGTAGGGAGGGGGGGGCTAACAGATACGCAGTATTTT CASSVGRGGLTDTQYF
TRBD1 TRBJ2-5 TRBV30 NA TGTGCCTGGAGTCCCGGGACAGGGACCTCGAAGCAGTACTTC CAWSPGTGTSKQYF
TRBD2 TRBJ2-2 TRBV11-2 NA TGTGCCAGCAGGGCCCGGGGGGGCGTAGGCACCGGGGAGCTGTTTTTT CASRARGGVGTGELFF
TRBD2 TRBJ2-5 TRBV4-3 NA TGCGCCAGCAGCCAAGAAAGGACTAGCGGGGGGTATGAGACCCAGTACTTC CASSQERTSGGYETQYF
TRBD1 TRBJ1-4 TRBV29-1 NA TGCAGCGTCCTAGACAGGGTAGCTAATGAAAAACTGTTTTTT CSVLDRVANEKLFF
NA TRBJ1-2 TRBV7-2 NA TGTGCCAGCAGCGATATGACAGCCCACCCTAACTATGGCTACACCTTC CASSDMTAHPNYGYTF
TRBD1 TRBJ2-5 TRBV6-1 NA TGTGCCAGCACCCCAGGGGCAGGGGGCAGGGAGACCCAGTACTTC CASTPGAGGRETQYF
NA TRBJ2-7 TRBV7-2 NA TGTGCCAGCAGCCCGCGGACCTACGAGCAGTACTTC CASSPRTYEQYF
TRBD1 TRBJ1-1 TRBV4-3 NA TGCGCCAGCAGCCATCGGACAGGGGCCCCGAACACTGAAGCTTTCTTT CASSHRTGAPNTEAFF
TRBD1 TRBJ2-2 TRBV9 NA TGTGCCAGCAGCGTCGGGACAGGGTACGGGGAGCTGTTTTTT CASSVGTGYGELFF
TRBD1 TRBJ2-7 TRBV30 NA TGTGCCTGGAGTGTAGAGGGTCAGGGGGCCTCCTACGAGCAGTACTTC CAWSVEGQGASYEQYF
NA TRBJ2-5 TRBV18 NA TGTGCCAGCTCACCACCTACCGGGGGGCAGGAGACCCAGTACTTC CASSPPTGGQETQYF
TRBD2 TRBJ2-7 TRBV7-9 NA TGTGCCAGCAGCCCCCGGGGGGACTTCGAGCAGTACTTC CASSPRGDFEQYF
NA TRBJ1-3 TRBV7-9 NA TGTGCCAGCAGCCTAGGCGGTAATGGAAACACCATATATTTT CASSLGGNGNTIYF
NA TRBJ1-1 TRBV30 NA TGTGCCTGGAGTGTGACAGCGGGCACTGAAGCTTTCTTT CAWSVTAGTEAFF
NA TRBJ2-5 TRBV25-1 NA TGTGCCAGCGGAGCTGGGGAGACCCAGTACTTC CASGAGETQYF
TRBD1 TRBJ2-7 TRBV7-2 NA TGTGCCAGCGCCCCGGGACAGCCCTACGAGCAGTACTTC CASAPGQPYEQYF
NA TRBJ2-3 TRBV5-3 few TGTGCCAGAAGCCTGTGGACTACTAGCACAGATACGCAGTATTTT CARSLWTTSTDTQYF
NA TRBJ1-4 TRBV18 NA TGTGCCAGCTCACCGACAGTCCCTAATGAAAAACTGTTTTTT CASSPTVPNEKLFF
NA TRBJ1-3 TRBV7-2 NA TGTGCCAGCAGCTTAGTGGGAGGCTCTGGAAACACCATATATTTT CASSLVGGSGNTIYF
NA TRBJ2-7 TRBV7-9 once TGTGCCAGCAGCTTAAGGACAAACTCCTACGAGCAGTACTTC CASSLRTNSYEQYF
TRBD2 TRBJ2-5 TRBV19 NA TGTGCCAGTAGTATAGGAGGGACTAGGGGTGGAGAGACCCAGTACTTC CASSIGGTRGGETQYF
TRBD2 TRBJ2-7 TRBV7-2 NA TGTGCCAGCAGCTGGGCACCTAGCGGGATAACCGCCTACGAGCAGTACTTC CASSWAPSGITAYEQYF
NA TRBJ1-2 TRBV14 NA TGTGCCAGCAGCCAAGACATGGAGGGGATAAGTACCTTC CASSQDMEGISTF
NA TRBJ2-5 TRBV30 NA TGTGCCTGGAGTGTCCGGAGGGAGACCCAGTACTTC CAWSVRRETQYF
NA TRBJ1-2 TRBV6-5 NA TGTGCCAGCAGTTACAAGGGAGATGGCTACACCTTC CASSYKGDGYTF
TRBD2 TRBJ2-5 TRBV6-5 NA TGTGCCAGCAGCAGGACTAGCGGGCAAGAGACCCAGTACTTC CASSRTSGQETQYF
NA TRBJ1-4 TRBV7-2 NA TGTGCCAGCAGCTTAGGCCAGTTCAATGAAAAACTGTTTTTT CASSLGQFNEKLFF
TRBD1 TRBJ1-5 TRBV7-8 NA TGTGCCAGCAGCTCCCCGGGCTGGACAGGGGAGGGCATCAATCAGCCCCAGCATTTT CASSSPGWTGEGINQPQHF
NA TRBJ1-2 TRBV4-3 NA TGCGCCAGCAGCCAATCGTTGACGGAGATAACCTATGGCTACACCTTC CASSQSLTEITYGYTF
TRBD1 TRBJ1-2 TRBV15 few TGTGCCACCAGCAGTTCTCCGGGACAGGGGGCGAGTGGCTACACCTTC CATSSSPGQGASGYTF
TRBD1 TRBJ1-1 TRBV30 few TGTGCCTGGAGTTTCGGACAGGGAGATGCAGCTTTCTTT CAWSFGQGDAAFF
NA TRBJ1-5 TRBV9 NA TGTGCCAGCAGCGAAACAGGGCGCAATCAGCCCCAGCATTTT CASSETGRNQPQHF
NA TRBJ1-5 TRBV2 NA TGTGCCAGCAGTGAGGCTGGACAGACACTTAGCAATCAGCCCCAGCATTTT CASSEAGQTLSNQPQHF
TRBD2 TRBJ2-5 TRBV7-6 NA TGTGCCAGCAGCTTGGGACTAGTGGGGACCTCGCCCCAGTACTTC CASSLGLVGTSPQYF
TRBD1 TRBJ1-4 TRBV27 NA TGTGCCAGCAGTTTATCTGCAGGGGGCTTCCGGGCAAGTAATGAAAAACTGTTTTTT CASSLSAGGFRASNEKLFF
TRBD2 TRBJ2-3 TRBV12-5 NA TGTGCTAGTGGTTCACGACGGGGGGGCGGGACAGATACGCAGTATTTT CASGSRRGGGTDTQYF
NA TRBJ2-7 TRBV7-6 NA TGTGCCAGCAGCTTAGCCGGAGGCGGACGCTGGGGCGAGCAGTACTTC CASSLAGGGRWGEQYF
TRBD1 TRBJ1-5 TRBV6-4 NA TGTGCCACCTCTATCCGACAGGGGAGGTGGAGCAATCAGCCCCAGCATTTT CATSIRQGRWSNQPQHF
TRBD2 TRBJ2-7 TRBV4-3 few TGCGCCAGCAGCAAGCTAGCGGGGGGGCGACACGAGCAGTACTTC CASSKLAGGRHEQYF